This T cell receptor (beta chain) is from a study of TIL therapy for anti-PD-1-resistant metastatic lung cancer. About the research overall: Tumors had a median PD-L1 proportion score of roughly 5.7%.

The immunoSEQ assay was v3. Libraries were prepared by immunoSEQ multiplex PCR; TCRdb keeps only in-frame clonotypes and omits some of them. The table shows about 15,000 clones, with roughly 88% occurring only once. Regarding time point: pre-treatment sample, taken before nivolumab and TIL therapy. The J segment lost 5 bases and the V segment lost 10 bases, leaving 7 bases of the junction unmatched. The CDR3 contains 13 residues. The germline CDR1 and CDR2 sequences are ENHRY and SYGVKD. Study-level findings and limits: Treatment-naive, never-smoker and oncogene-addicted patients were overrepresented in this highly selected cohort.

In its sample, this clone was seen once. The antigen remains undetermined. The chain recombines TRBV10-3 with TRBJ2-5; 10 bases align to TRBD2. Material: blood, obtained at baseline. This receptor was taken from a person between 25 and 80 years old with non-small cell lung cancer. CDR3: CATEREGRETQYF. The CDR3 DNA is TGTGCCACAGAGCGGGAGGGCCGGGAGACCCAGTACTTC.